The 32 T cell receptor beta chains in this list originate from one sample, sequenced in a study of neurological immune-mediated disorders. TCRdb analysed the 5' RACE reads with MiXCR anew, one entry per CDR3 protein. The sample lists around 30,000 distinct CDR3 sequences, almost 2.5% occurring once. Sequences were obtained from PBMCs. Receptors originate from a woman aged 45-65 years with multiple sclerosis.

Ten or more counts support this clonotype. This rearrangement joins TRBV5-1 to TRBJ2-7, with D perhaps TRBD1 (6 bases). V gave up 4 bases and J gave up 2 bases, with 13 bases separating them. This CDR3 is built from 14 residues. In germline, CDR1 is SGHRS, CDR2 YFSETQ. CDR3 coding DNA: TGCGCCAGCAGCACACAGGGTACCACCTACGAGCAGTACTTC. Protein: CASSTQGTTYEQYF. Variable domain in full (rest from reference TRBV5-1 and TRBJ2-7): KAGVTQTPRYLIKTRGQQVTLSCSPISGHRSVSWYQQTPGQGLQFLFEYFSETQRNKGNFPGRFSGRQFSNSRSEMNVSTLELGDSALYLCASSTQGTTYEQYFGPGTRLTVT.

The sample holds a few counts of this clonotype. The chain couples TRBV5-1 to TRBJ2-5; D is unresolved. The germline V and J ends were trimmed by 5 bases and 5 bases, with 10 bases remaining between them. CDR3 length equals 12 residues. CDR1 and CDR2 from the germline V gene are SGHRS and YFSETQ. As DNA, the CDR3 is TGCGCCAGCAGAGGGTATTACGAGACCCAGTACTTC. It encodes CASRGYYETQYF. The variable domain in full, with the rest retrieved from reference TRBV5-1 and TRBJ2-5, is KAGVTQTPRYLIKTRGQQVTLSCSPISGHRSVSWYQQTPGQGLQFLFEYFSETQRNKGNFPGRFSGRQFSNSRSEMNVSTLELGDSALYLCASRGYYETQYFGPGTRLLVL.

This clonotype came up many times. The rearrangement joins TRBV7-9 to TRBJ2-3; 12 bases agree with TRBD2. The trim removed 7 bases at V and 6 bases at J, leaving 8 bases unmatched. The V gene's germline CDR1 is SEHNR and CDR2 FQNEAQ (reference sequence). This CDR3 region has 15 residues. In DNA form, the CDR3 reads TGTGCCAGCAACCTACTCGGGACTAGCGGGGATACGCAGTATTTT. This codes for CASNLLGTSGDTQYF.

This clonotype is termed medium-sized (0.01 to 0.1%). This sequence joins TRBV9 and TRBJ2-3; D not certain. Trimming took 0 bases from V and 2 from J, leaving 10 bases between them. Germline assignment: CDR1 SGDLS and CDR2 YYNGEE. The CDR3 contains 15 residues. CDR3 amino acids: CASSVVGEATDTQYF. DNA for the CDR3: TGTGCCAGCAGCGTAGTCGGAGAGGCCACAGATACGCAGTATTTT.

This clonotype has ten or more counts. V usage is TRBV9 and J usage is TRBJ1-3; D gene uncertain. Germline CDR1 SGDLS, CDR2 YYNGEE. Trimming shortened V by 0 bases and J by 0 bases, and 10 bases separated the two germline ends. This CDR3 contains 16 residues. The CDR3 sequence is CASSVEAPNSGNTIYF. As DNA, the CDR3 is TGTGCCAGCAGCGTAGAGGCACCTAACTCTGGAAACACCATATATTTT. The whole variable domain, remainder taken from reference TRBV9 and TRBJ1-3, is DSGVTQTPKHLITATGQRVTLRCSPRSGDLSVYWYQQSLDQGLQFLIQYYNGEERAKGNILERFSAQQFPDLHSELNLSSLELGDSALYFCASSVEAPNSGNTIYFGEGSWLTVV.

This clonotype was observed a few times. The chain recombines TRBV20-1 with TRBJ2-3; no clear D gene. Trimming stripped 0 bases from V and 4 bases from J, with 14 bases between. The CDR3 is 15 amino acids. Germline loops: CDR1 DFQATT, CDR2 SNEGSKA (reference sequence). The CDR3 sequence: CSARDLRKIADTQYF. The CDR3 DNA is TGCAGTGCTAGAGATCTGCGGAAGATAGCAGATACGCAGTATTTT.

The gene calls are TRBV7-2 and TRBJ2-7; D is unresolved. Germline lookup yields CDR1 SGHTA and CDR2 FQGNSA. This CDR3 contains 13 residues. The germline V and J ends were trimmed by 6 bases and 2 bases, with 11 bases remaining between them. In DNA, the CDR3 is TGTGCCAGCAGTTGGGCGCGAGCCTACGAGCAGTACTTC. It specifies CASSWARAYEQYF.

This clonotype has only a few counts. The V gene is TRBV6-5, the J gene TRBJ2-7; no firm D call. Deletions cut 7 bases from V and 1 base from J, with 11 bases between. The germline V gene has CDR1 MNHEY and CDR2 SVGAGI. This CDR3 contains 13 residues. CDR3 region: CASTPVGSYEQYF. CDR3 DNA: TGTGCCAGCACCCCCGTCGGGTCCTACGAGCAGTACTTC.

V is TRBV7-6 and J is TRBJ2-5; tentatively, D is TRBD2 (6 bases). V lost 4 bases to trimming and J lost 6 bases, with 12 bases between them. The CDR3 length is 13 residues. Looked up from germline, CDR1 is SGHVS and CDR2 is FNYEAQ. The CDR3 sequence: CASSSGEMKTQYF. The CDR3 region has the DNA TGTGCCAGCAGCTCGGGGGAAATGAAGACCCAGTACTTC.

This clonotype appeared many times. This chain connects TRBV5-1 to TRBJ2-1; D may be TRBD2 (6 bases). Germline assignment: CDR1 SGHRS and CDR2 YFSETQ. This CDR3 has 12 residues. The V end was cut by 0 bases, the J end by 9 bases, with 7 bases between. The CDR3 region is CASSLGEAEQFF. CDR3 DNA sequence: TGCGCCAGCAGCTTGGGGGAGGCTGAGCAGTTCTTC.

This clonotype was observed at least ten times. Relative to the germline gene, one junction end is altered; a read error may explain this. The chain combines TRBV5-1 with TRBJ1-5; TRBD1 agrees at 7 bases. The CDR3 has 14 residues. Germline assignment: CDR1 SGHRS and CDR2 YFSETQ. This chain's CDR3 is CASSPGTENQPQNF. CDR3 DNA: TGCGCCAGCAGCCCCGGGACAGAGAATCAGCCCCAGAATTTT.

This clonotype was found many times. This chain links TRBV4-1 with TRBJ2-7, with 7 positions matching TRBD1. This CDR3 has 15 residues. The V gene's germline CDR1 is MGHRA and CDR2 YSYEKL. Trimming at V came to 4 bases and at J to 2 bases, leaving 8 bases not matched to a gene. The CDR3 coding sequence is TGCGCCAGCAGCCCCGCAGGGGGAAGGACCTACGAGCAGTACTTC. Translating gives CASSPAGGRTYEQYF.

This clonotype was seen many times. The rearrangement joins TRBV7-9 to TRBJ1-6; D is uncertain. From germline, CDR1 is SEHNR and CDR2 FQNEAQ (reference sequence). Trimming cost V 5 bases and J 10 bases, with 9 bases left between them. This CDR3 region has 12 residues. The DNA of the CDR3 is TGTGCCAGCAGCGGGCCGGGGTCACCCCTCCACTTT. It translates to CASSGPGSPLHF. The entire variable domain, with the rest obtained from reference TRBV7-9 and TRBJ1-6, is as follows: DTGVSQNPRHKITKRGQNVTFRCDPISEHNRLYWYRQTLGQGPEFLTYFQNEAQLEKSRLLSDRFSAERPKGSFSTLEIQRTEQGDSAMYLCASSGPGSPLHFGNGTRLTVT.

This clonotype was found many times. The CDR3 sequence is CASSYRQEQYF. The DNA for the CDR3 is TGTGCCAGCAGTTACCGGCAGGAACAGTATTTT. The chain carries TRBV6-5 and TRBJ2-3; D not resolved. The germline V gene has CDR1 MNHEY and CDR2 SVGAGI. Trimming left V 2 bases short and J 12 bases short, with 9 bases between. CDR3 length: 11 residues.

The chain has TRBV29-1 and TRBJ1-5; possible D gene TRBD1, 5 bases. CDR3 length: 12 amino acids. Trimming removed 4 bases from V and 2 bases from J, with 6 bases in between. Germline V gene sequence: CDR1 SQVTM, CDR2 ANQGSEA. The CDR3: CSVGDGNQPQHF. The DNA of the CDR3 is TGCAGCGTTGGGGACGGCAATCAGCCCCAGCATTTT.

This clonotype was counted many times. The chain recombines TRBV20-1 with TRBJ2-1; D perhaps matches TRBD2 (5 bases). V gave up 3 bases and J gave up 2 bases, with 8 bases separating them. Looked up from germline, CDR1 is DFQATT and CDR2 is SNEGSKA (reference sequence). The CDR3 length is 13 residues. This CDR3 reads CSASGNPYNEQFF. The CDR3 DNA follows: TGCAGTGCTAGCGGGAACCCCTACAATGAGCAGTTCTTC.

This clonotype came up many times. This rearrangement joins TRBV20-1 to TRBJ1-5; D gene ambiguous. The V end was cut by 0 bases, the J end by 4 bases, with 7 bases between. This CDR3 has 13 amino acids. From germline, CDR1 is DFQATT and CDR2 SNEGSKA (reference sequence). The CDR3 DNA reads as TGCAGTGCTAGAGATGAGATGAATCAGCCCCAGCATTTT. Translating gives CSARDEMNQPQHF.

This clonotype was seen ten or more times. This chain links TRBV4-3 with TRBJ2-3; D is undetermined. This CDR3 has 16 amino acids. Germline V gives CDR1 LGHNA, CDR2 YSLEER. The V and J ends lost 5 bases and 2 bases respectively, with 17 bases between them. This CDR3 is CASSEKVHPFTDTQYF. The CDR3 DNA follows: TGCGCCAGCAGCGAAAAGGTCCACCCATTCACAGATACGCAGTATTTT.

As to this clonotype: The junction differs from germline at one of its ends, possibly a read error. The rearrangement joins TRBV18 to TRBJ2-2, with a tentative D call TRBD1 (6 bases). The CDR3 loop spans 15 amino acids. Germline V gives CDR1 KGHSH, CDR2 LQKENI. DNA of the CDR3: TGTGCCAGCTCACCTGGGACAACTAACACCGTGGAGCTGTTTTTT. It is translated as CASSPGTTNTVELFF.

Ten or more counts support this clonotype. The genes are TRBV5-1 and TRBJ1-1; tentatively, D is TRBD1 (6 bases). The CDR3 length is 16 residues. CDR1 and CDR2 from the germline V gene are SGHRS and YFSETQ. V lost 3 bases to trimming and J lost 1 base, with 16 bases between them. This chain's CDR3 is CASSYLNDRTNTEAFF. The DNA of the CDR3 is TGCGCCAGCAGCTACCTAAACGACAGGACGAACACTGAAGCTTTCTTT.

This clonotype was observed many times. The chain joins TRBV10-3 to TRBJ1-5; D is undetermined. Germline V gene data show CDR1 as ENHRY and CDR2 as SYGVKD. The CDR3 consists of 13 residues. V was pared by 8 bases and J by 0 bases, with 8 bases between. The chain's CDR3 is CAIARYSNQPQHF. The CDR3 DNA reads TGTGCCATCGCTCGATATAGCAATCAGCCCCAGCATTTT.

Many counts were recorded for this clonotype. V is TRBV10-3 and J is TRBJ2-7; TRBD2 is a possible D gene (8 bases). V lost 4 bases, J lost 5 bases, and 18 bases lay in between. The CDR3 has 15 amino acids. The V gene's germline CDR1 is ENHRY and CDR2 SYGVKD. The CDR3 here is CAISGDSGSVNEQYF. The CDR3 nucleotides read TGTGCCATCAGTGGGGACAGCGGGAGTGTTAACGAGCAGTACTTC.

This clonotype was found many times. This chain uses TRBV20-1 with TRBJ1-3; no reliable D call. Trimming took off 3 bases at V and 0 bases at J, with 6 bases between the two ends. Germline loops: CDR1 DFQATT, CDR2 SNEGSKA (reference sequence). The CDR3 is made up of 13 amino acids. CDR3 residues: CSASTPSGNTIYF. The CDR3, as DNA: TGCAGTGCTAGTACCCCCTCTGGAAACACCATATATTTT.

This clonotype came up many times. This chain links TRBV5-1 with TRBJ1-2; D gene ambiguous. V lost 0 bases to trimming and J lost 2 bases, with 8 bases between them. Germline V gene lookup returns CDR1 SGHRS and CDR2 YFSETQ. This CDR3 comprises 14 residues. CDR3 protein: CASSLAAENYGYTF. In nucleotides, the CDR3 is TGCGCCAGCAGCTTGGCCGCGGAGAACTATGGCTACACCTTC.

This clonotype was detected ten times or more. The chain has TRBV6-5 and TRBJ1-5; D gene unclear. The CDR3 length is 13 residues. The germline gives CDR1 MNHEY, CDR2 SVGAGI. The germline V and J ends were trimmed by 8 bases and 5 bases, with 13 bases remaining between them. CDR3 residues: CASAGQLHQPQHF. The CDR3 bases are TGTGCCAGCGCCGGCCAGCTCCATCAGCCCCAGCATTTT.

This clonotype was counted many times. This chain joins TRBV20-1 and TRBJ2-3, with a weak D call TRBD1 (6 bases). Germline V lookup: CDR1 DFQATT, CDR2 SNEGSKA (reference sequence). CDR3 length: 14 residues. V dropped 2 bases and J dropped 4 bases, with 13 bases sitting between them. The DNA of the CDR3 is TGCAGTGCTAGAAGGGGGACATACTCAGATACGCAGTATTTT. The encoded protein is CSARRGTYSDTQYF.

This clonotype occurred many times. The rearrangement joins TRBV7-2 to TRBJ2-3; D remains unclear. The CDR3 length is 12 residues. The V end was cut by 5 bases, the J end by 4 bases, with 7 bases between. From germline, CDR1 is SGHTA and CDR2 FQGNSA. The DNA for the CDR3 is TGTGCCAGCAGCCCCACCTCAGATACGCAGTATTTT. Its translation: CASSPTSDTQYF.

This clonotype was seen ten or more times. The V gene is TRBV7-2, the J gene TRBJ2-7; no firm D call. The CDR3 contains 11 residues. CDR1 and CDR2 from the germline V gene are SGHTA and FQGNSA. V dropped 5 bases and J dropped 4 bases, with 6 bases sitting between them. CDR3 in amino acids: CASSQLYEQYF. CDR3 DNA: TGTGCCAGCAGCCAATTATACGAGCAGTACTTC.

This clonotype was observed a few times. The chain employs TRBV3-1 and TRBJ2-7; D possibly corresponds to TRBD2 (7 bases). V lost 1 base and J 2 bases, leaving 12 bases between the germline ends. The CDR3 loop spans 15 amino acids. Germline CDR1 LGHDT, CDR2 YNNKEL (reference sequence). The CDR3 loop is CASSQGAGAPYEQYF. In nucleotides, the CDR3 is TGTGCCAGCAGCCAAGGGGCGGGGGCCCCCTACGAGCAGTACTTC.

This clonotype was counted ten times or more. The genes are TRBV20-1 and TRBJ2-2; D is uncertain. This CDR3 has 13 residues. Germline CDR1 DFQATT, CDR2 SNEGSKA (reference sequence). Trimming removed 4 bases from V and 2 bases from J, with 8 bases in between. DNA for the CDR3: TGCAGTGCTAAAATAGCAAACACCGGGGAGCTGTTTTTT. This codes for CSAKIANTGELFF.

This clonotype was found many times. The rearrangement links TRBV7-8 to TRBJ2-4; 7 bases agree with TRBD1. V was clipped by 7 bases and J by 4 bases; unmatched bases: 7. The CDR3 consists of 14 residues. The germline V gene has CDR1 SGHVS and CDR2 FQNEAQ. The CDR3 loop reads CASMLEQGKNIQYF. The CDR3 DNA is TGTGCCAGCATGTTAGAACAGGGGAAAAACATTCAGTACTTC.

This clonotype was counted many times. The junction departs from the called germline gene at one end, perhaps through a read error. The DNA of the CDR3 is TGTGCCAGCAGCGTAGCATGGGACAAGACCTACGAGCAGTACTTC. This codes for CASSVAWDKTYEQYF. The genes are TRBV7-9 and TRBJ2-7; TRBD1 is a possible D gene (6 bases). CDR1 and CDR2 (germline): SEHNR, FQNEAQ (reference sequence). The CDR3 consists of 15 residues.